Each of the 7 T cell receptor beta chains below was sequenced from the same sample in a study of blood T cells in healthy people across ages. Using a J-beta primer mix together with a sample-barcoded 5' primer, a second PCR was run for roughly 6 to 12 cycles. TCRdb re-called the 5' RACE reads with MiXCR, one entry per CDR3 protein. The data contain roughly 830,000 distinct CDR3 sequences, roughly 60% of them singletons. What was sequenced was blood. These receptors came from a man aged 30 to 39 in good health.

This clonotype was counted a few times. This chain joins TRBV20-1 and TRBJ2-7; D possibly corresponds to TRBD2 (6 bases). The V end lost 3 bases, the J end lost 1 base, and 10 bases lay between the germline ends. The CDR3 runs to 13 residues. Germline loops: CDR1 DFQATT, CDR2 SNEGSKA (reference sequence). This CDR3 reads CSASPGLSYEQYF. The DNA of the CDR3 is TGCAGTGCTAGTCCGGGACTGTCCTACGAGCAGTACTTC.

The chain couples TRBV9 to TRBJ2-5; possible D gene TRBD2, 5 bases. The CDR3 length is 15 residues. Germline loops: CDR1 SGDLS, CDR2 YYNGEE. V was clipped by 0 bases and J by 0 bases, with 9 bases between them. The CDR3 loop reads CASSVGAGNQETQYF. CDR3 nucleotides: TGTGCCAGCAGCGTAGGTGCCGGGAACCAAGAGACCCAGTACTTC.

This clonotype was recorded a few times. The chain couples TRBV29-1 to TRBJ2-7; possible D gene TRBD1, 5 bases. Germline CDR1 and CDR2: SQVTM and ANQGSEA. Trimming shortened V by 0 bases and J by 4 bases, and 13 bases separated the two germline ends. This CDR3 contains 14 residues. CDR3 bases: TGCAGCGTTGAAGATCCAGGGAACCCTTACGAGCAGTACTTC. Amino acids: CSVEDPGNPYEQYF.

The rearrangement uses TRBV4-2 and TRBJ1-4; D is ambiguous. There are 13 residues in the CDR3. V was clipped by 0 bases and J by 7 bases, with 6 bases between them. CDR1 and CDR2 from the germline V gene are LGHNA and YNFKEQ. The CDR3: CASSQEAAEKLFF. CDR3 nucleotide sequence: TGTGCCAGCAGCCAAGAGGCAGCTGAAAAACTGTTTTTT.

The V and J genes are TRBV10-3 and TRBJ2-7; 9 positions match TRBD2. Germline trimming cut 2 bases from V and 2 bases from J; bases unmatched to any gene: 4. The CDR3 is 15 amino acids. Germline V gene lookup returns CDR1 ENHRY and CDR2 SYGVKD. The CDR3 DNA sequence: TGTGCCATCAGTGAGAAGGTAGCGGGGGCCTACGAGCAGTACTTC. It translates to CAISEKVAGAYEQYF.

This clonotype has just a few counts. The J gene is TRBJ2-4, the V gene TRBV18; no firm D call. Trimming cost V 1 base and J 0 bases, with 13 bases left between them. This CDR3 contains 17 residues. The germline V gene has CDR1 KGHSH and CDR2 LQKENI. CDR3 region: CASSPRNFDLAKNIQYF. CDR3 coding DNA: TGTGCCAGCTCACCACGAAATTTCGACCTAGCCAAAAACATTCAGTACTTC.

The chain joins TRBV29-1 to TRBJ2-3; 9 bases are a match to TRBD2. The germline V gene encodes CDR1 SQVTM and CDR2 ANQGSEA. The CDR3 has 15 amino acids. V lost 3 bases, J lost 2 bases, and 6 bases stayed unmatched. This chain's CDR3 is CSVEKASGDTDTQYF. The CDR3, as DNA: TGCAGCGTTGAGAAGGCTAGCGGGGACACAGATACGCAGTATTTT.